This T cell receptor beta chain stems from a study of T cell changes during pregnancy in multiple sclerosis. The protocol was immunoSEQ multiplex PCR, while the TCRdb copy is restricted to in-frame clones and leaves out a portion. The sample carries 45,000 to 70,000 clones, around 90% recorded once. CDR1 and CDR2 from the germline V gene are LNHDA and SQIVND (reference sequence). The V and J ends lost 6 bases and 3 bases, in that order; junction bases with no gene match: 5. This CDR3 has 14 amino acids. This chain links TRBV19 with TRBJ2-7; TRBD1 matches 10 bases. This receptor was obtained from a female donor in good health, enrolled as a control in a pregnancy study. The specimen was peripheral blood, collected in the third trimester of pregnancy. The CDR3 loop reads CASSDRGHHYEQYF. Here the CDR3 DNA reads TGTGCCAGTAGCGACAGGGGGCATCACTACGAGCAGTACTTC.